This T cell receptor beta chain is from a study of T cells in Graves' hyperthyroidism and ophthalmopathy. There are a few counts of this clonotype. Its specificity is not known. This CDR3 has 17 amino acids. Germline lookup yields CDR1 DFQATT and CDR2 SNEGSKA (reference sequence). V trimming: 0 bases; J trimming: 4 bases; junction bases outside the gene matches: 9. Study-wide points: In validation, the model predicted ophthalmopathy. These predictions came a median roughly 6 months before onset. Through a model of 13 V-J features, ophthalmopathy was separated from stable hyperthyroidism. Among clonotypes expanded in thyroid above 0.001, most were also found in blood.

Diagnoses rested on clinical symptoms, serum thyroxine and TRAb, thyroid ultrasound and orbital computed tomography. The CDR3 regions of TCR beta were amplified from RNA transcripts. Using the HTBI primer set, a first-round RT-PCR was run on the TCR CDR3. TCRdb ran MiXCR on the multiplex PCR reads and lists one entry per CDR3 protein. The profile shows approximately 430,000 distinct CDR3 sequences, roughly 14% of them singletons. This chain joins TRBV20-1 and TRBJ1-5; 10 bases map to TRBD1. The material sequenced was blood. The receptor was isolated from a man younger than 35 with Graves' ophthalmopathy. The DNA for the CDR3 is TGCAGTGCTAGAGACCCGGGACAGGGGATGAAGAATCAGCCCCAGCATTTT. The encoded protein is CSARDPGQGMKNQPQHF.